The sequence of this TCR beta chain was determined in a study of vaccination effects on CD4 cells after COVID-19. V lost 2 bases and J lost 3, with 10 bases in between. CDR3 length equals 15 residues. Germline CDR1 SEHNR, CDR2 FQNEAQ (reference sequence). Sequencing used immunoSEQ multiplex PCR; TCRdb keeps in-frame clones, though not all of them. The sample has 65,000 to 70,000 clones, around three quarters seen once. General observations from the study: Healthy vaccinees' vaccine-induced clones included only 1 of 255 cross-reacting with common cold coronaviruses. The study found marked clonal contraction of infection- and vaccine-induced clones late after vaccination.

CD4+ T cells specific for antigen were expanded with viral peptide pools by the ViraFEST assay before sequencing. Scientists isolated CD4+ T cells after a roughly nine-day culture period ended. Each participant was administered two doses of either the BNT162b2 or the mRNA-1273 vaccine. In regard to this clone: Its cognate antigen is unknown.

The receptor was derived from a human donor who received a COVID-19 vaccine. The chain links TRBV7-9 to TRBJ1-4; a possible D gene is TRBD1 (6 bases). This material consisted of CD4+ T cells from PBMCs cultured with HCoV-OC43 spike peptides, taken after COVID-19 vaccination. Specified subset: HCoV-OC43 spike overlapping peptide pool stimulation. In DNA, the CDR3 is TGTGCCAGCAGCTTAAGACAGGAATCTAATGAAAAACTGTTTTTT. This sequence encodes CASSLRQESNEKLFF.